This entry features one T cell receptor beta chain sequence. What this receptor recognizes is not known. No clone much larger than this one lies a single base away; base qualities are absent. CDR1 and CDR2 (MDHEN, SYDVKM) derive from the germline V gene. V drops 4 bases and J drops 8 bases, leaving 17 bases in between. CDR3 length: 15 amino acids, cysteine to phenylalanine. Only the CDR3 DNA is retained, 45 bases long and in frame from the first base. These data come from a study of T cell responses to AZD1222 COVID-19 vaccine (dated by TCRdb to about 2021). For the study in its entirety: AZD1222 recipients whose second dose came at about 4 weeks and those whose second dose came at about 12 weeks were combined into one group, since spike-specific TCR depth and breadth did not differ between the two schedules. Trial participants were enrolled into age subgroups of 18-55, 56-69 and 70-plus years, which contained roughly 140, 27 and 60 TCR-sequenced participants, respectively. A total of around 240 trial participants underwent TCR sequencing, of whom 200 to 220 had received two doses of AZD1222 and approximately 26 had received two doses of the MenACWY control vaccine. Study-wide conclusions, independent of this receptor: Conclusions about previously exposed vaccinees are limited because only five to seven AZD1222 recipients were SARS-CoV-2 seropositive at baseline. Spike-specific TCR breadth and depth rose significantly after two AZD1222 doses compared with day 0 and with MenACWY recipients. Participants were mostly white British and included more females than males, and it was suggested by the authors that clonal diversity may have been underestimated. Reportedly, almost half of the unique spike-specific TCRs recognized epitopes lying outside the regions that are mutated in the B.1.351 and B.1.1.7 variants. Because no samples from the day 14 peak response were available, repertoires could be characterized only after the peak T cell response. CD4 TCRs associated with the vaccine covered the entire spike protein, and the dominant responses were in regions 160-218 and 743-854. In the small 56-69-year group, the increase in depth fell short of significance, most likely because of low power.

The CDR3 regions of human TCRbeta chains were analyzed by immunosequencing. The paper's processing steps were these. TCRs in the repertoires were compared against a reference library of SARS-CoV-2-specific TCRs that had been generated with the MIRA antigen-specificity platform. Breadth meant the fraction of unique TCRs that were SARS-CoV-2-associated, whereas depth meant the fraction of total T cells that were SARS-CoV-2-associated. Using the MIRA data, each spike-specific TCR was mapped to the spike region that the TCR reacts to and placed in a CD4 or CD8 class. Log10-transformed breadth and depth values were compared by one-way ANOVA with Sidak's multiple comparisons tests. TCRdb obtained this table from immuneACCESS and retained in-frame rearrangements with V and J assigned. These tables miss some clones; where compared with another copy, unresolved V genes account for less than half of the shortfall, and the remainder is unexplained. The V and J calls and the clone size are those of that table, but D and trimming were determined from the DNA. This sample comprises about 100,000 clones, around 87% of them detected only once. The ten largest clones add up to 15% to 20% of the sample.

Sample time point, as interpreted from the label and publication: baseline before first vaccination. Vaccinee samples were obtained from the UK trials COV001 and COV002, which included a single-blind randomized controlled phase 2/3 trial of AZD1222 (ChAdOx1 nCoV-19) in healthy adults. Trial participant PBMC samples were collected at day 0 and day 28 after the second dose for TCRbeta chain sequencing. The sequence was collected from an adult in good health. The sequence joins TRBV28 to TRBJ1-4; the D gene is possibly TRBD1, with 5 bases matching. The specimen was peripheral blood, collected on day 0 of AZD1222 vaccination. The CDR3: CASSWYPDSNEKLFF. The DNA sequence reads TGTGCCAGCAGTTGGTATCCCGACAGTAACGAAAAACTGTTTTTT.